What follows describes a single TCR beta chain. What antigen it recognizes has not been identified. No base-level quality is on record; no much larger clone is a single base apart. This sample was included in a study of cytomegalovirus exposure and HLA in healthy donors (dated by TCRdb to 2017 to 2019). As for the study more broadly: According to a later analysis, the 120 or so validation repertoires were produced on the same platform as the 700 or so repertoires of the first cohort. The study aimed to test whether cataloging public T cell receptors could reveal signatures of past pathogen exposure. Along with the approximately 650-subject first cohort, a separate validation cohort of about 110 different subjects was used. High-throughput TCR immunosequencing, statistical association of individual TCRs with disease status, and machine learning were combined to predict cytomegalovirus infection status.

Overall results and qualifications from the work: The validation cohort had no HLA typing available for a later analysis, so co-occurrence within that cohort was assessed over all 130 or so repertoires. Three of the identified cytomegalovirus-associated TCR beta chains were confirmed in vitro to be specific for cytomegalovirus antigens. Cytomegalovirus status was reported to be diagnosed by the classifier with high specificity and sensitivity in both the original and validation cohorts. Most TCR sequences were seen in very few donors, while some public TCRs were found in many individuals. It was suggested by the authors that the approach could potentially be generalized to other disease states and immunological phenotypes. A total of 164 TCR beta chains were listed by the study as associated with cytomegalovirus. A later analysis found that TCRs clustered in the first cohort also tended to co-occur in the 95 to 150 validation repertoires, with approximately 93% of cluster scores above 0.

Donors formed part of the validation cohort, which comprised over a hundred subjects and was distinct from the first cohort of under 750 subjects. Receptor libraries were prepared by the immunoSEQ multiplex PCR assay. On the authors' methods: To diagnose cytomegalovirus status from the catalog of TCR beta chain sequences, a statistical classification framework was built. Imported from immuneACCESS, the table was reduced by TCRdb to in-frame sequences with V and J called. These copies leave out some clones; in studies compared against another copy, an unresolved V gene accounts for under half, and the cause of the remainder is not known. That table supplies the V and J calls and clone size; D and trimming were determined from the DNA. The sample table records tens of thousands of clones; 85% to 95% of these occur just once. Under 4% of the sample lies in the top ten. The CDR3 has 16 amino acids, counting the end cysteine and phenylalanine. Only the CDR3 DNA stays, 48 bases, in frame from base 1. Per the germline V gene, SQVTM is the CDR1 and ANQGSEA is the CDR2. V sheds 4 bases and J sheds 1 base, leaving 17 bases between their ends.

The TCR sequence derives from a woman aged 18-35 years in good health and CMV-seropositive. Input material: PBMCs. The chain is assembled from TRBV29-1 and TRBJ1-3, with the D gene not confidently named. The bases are TGCAGCGTTGGCATCCAGGCAGGTCGTTCTGGAAACACCATATATTTT. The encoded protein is CSVGIQAGRSGNTIYF.